This entry features one TCR beta chain sequence. The entry originates in a study of cytomegalovirus exposure and HLA in healthy donors. PCR was performed using 60 Vbeta and 13 Jbeta primers. Generated by immunoSEQ multiplex PCR, the TCRdb table keeps only in-frame clones and is missing some. This table has around 140,000 clones, 70% to 90% appearing once. Per the germline V gene, CDR1 is MDHEN and CDR2 is SYDVKM. The length of the CDR3 is 16 residues. Trimming cost V 7 bases and J 1 base; bases outside gene matches: 12. The gene calls are TRBV28 and TRBJ1-2; 7 bases align to TRBD1. The sequencing sample was made of PBMCs. The receptor was isolated from a man between 50 and 59 years old in good health and CMV-seronegative. The chain's CDR3 is CASTSLGQTLNYGYTF. The CDR3 DNA sequence: TGTGCCAGCACCTCGTTGGGACAGACCCTTAACTATGGCTACACCTTC.